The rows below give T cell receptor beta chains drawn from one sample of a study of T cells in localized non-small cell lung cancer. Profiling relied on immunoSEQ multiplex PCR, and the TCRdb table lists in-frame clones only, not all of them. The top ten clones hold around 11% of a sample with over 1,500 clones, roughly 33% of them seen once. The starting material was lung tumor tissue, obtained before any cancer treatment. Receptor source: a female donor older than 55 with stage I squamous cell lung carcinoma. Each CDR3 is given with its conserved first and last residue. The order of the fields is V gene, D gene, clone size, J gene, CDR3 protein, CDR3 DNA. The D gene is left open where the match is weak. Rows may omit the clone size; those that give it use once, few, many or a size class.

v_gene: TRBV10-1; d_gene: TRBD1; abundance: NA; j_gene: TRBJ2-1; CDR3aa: CASSDSGTGGNQGRGEQFF; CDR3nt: TGCGCCAGCAGTGACTCGGGGACAGGGGGGAACCAAGGGAGAGGTGAGCAGTTCTTC
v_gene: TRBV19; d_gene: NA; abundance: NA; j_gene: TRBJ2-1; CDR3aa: CASSIEGHQSKQFF; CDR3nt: TGTGCCAGTAGTATAGAGGGACACCAGTCTAAGCAGTTCTTC
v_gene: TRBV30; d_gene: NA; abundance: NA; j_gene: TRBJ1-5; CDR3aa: CAWSFRDWSNQPQHF; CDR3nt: TGTGCCTGGAGTTTCCGGGACTGGAGCAATCAGCCCCAGCATTTT
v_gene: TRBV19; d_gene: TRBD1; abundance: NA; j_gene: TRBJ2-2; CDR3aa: CASSIGTGDGTGELFF; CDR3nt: TGTGCCAGTAGTATAGGGACAGGGGATGGCACCGGGGAGCTGTTTTTT
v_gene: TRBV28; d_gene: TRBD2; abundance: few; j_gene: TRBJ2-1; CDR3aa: CASPPGLAVNNEQFF; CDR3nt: TGTGCCAGCCCCCCGGGACTAGCGGTTAACAATGAGCAGTTCTTC
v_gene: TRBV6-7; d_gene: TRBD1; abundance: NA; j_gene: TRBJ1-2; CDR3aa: CASSEADYRDRPYGYTF; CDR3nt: TGTGCCAGCAGTGAAGCGGATTACCGGGACAGGCCCTATGGCTACACCTTC
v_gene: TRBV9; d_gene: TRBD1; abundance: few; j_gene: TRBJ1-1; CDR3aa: CASSVGDRGGEAFF; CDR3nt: TGTGCCAGCAGCGTAGGGGACAGGGGAGGGGAAGCTTTCTTT
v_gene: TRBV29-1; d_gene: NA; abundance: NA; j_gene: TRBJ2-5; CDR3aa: CSVNRVQETQYF; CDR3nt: TGCAGCGTTAACAGGGTCCAAGAGACCCAGTACTTC
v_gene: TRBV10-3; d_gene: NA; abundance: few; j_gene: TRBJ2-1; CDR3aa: CAISTLGSKAGGNEQFF; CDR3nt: TGTGCCATCAGTACTTTGGGGTCGAAGGCCGGGGGAAATGAGCAGTTCTTC
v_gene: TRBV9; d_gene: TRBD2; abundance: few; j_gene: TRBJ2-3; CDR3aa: CASTGGTTLTDTQYF; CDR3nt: TGTGCCAGCACTGGAGGGACTACCCTCACAGATACGCAGTATTTT